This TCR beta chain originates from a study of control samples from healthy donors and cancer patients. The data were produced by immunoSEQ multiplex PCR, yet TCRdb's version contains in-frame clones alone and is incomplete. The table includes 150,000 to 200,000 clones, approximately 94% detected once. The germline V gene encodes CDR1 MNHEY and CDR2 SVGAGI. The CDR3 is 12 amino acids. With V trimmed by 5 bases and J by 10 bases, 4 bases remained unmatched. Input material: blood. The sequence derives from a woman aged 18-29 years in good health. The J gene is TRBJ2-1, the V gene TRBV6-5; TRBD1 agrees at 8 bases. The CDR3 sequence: CASSRTGGEQFF. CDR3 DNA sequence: TGTGCCAGCAGTCGAACAGGGGGAGAGCAGTTCTTC.